This T cell receptor beta chain was observed in a study of blood T cell repertoires in COVID-19. The data were produced by immunoSEQ multiplex PCR, yet TCRdb's version contains in-frame clones alone and is incomplete. Of 250,000 to 300,000 clones listed, around nine tenths are singletons. Germline-derived CDR1 and CDR2 are PRHDT and FYEKMQ (reference sequence). The ends lost 9 bases at V and 3 bases at J; junction bases unmatched: 13. There are 15 residues in the CDR3. The sequence was obtained from a woman aged 40 to 50 who had recovered from COVID-19. The material sequenced was PBMCs or T cells enriched from blood (not recorded which). This chain links TRBV13 with TRBJ1-1; the match to TRBD1 covers 7 bases. The CDR3 spells CASKPLDREDTEAFF. The CDR3 DNA follows: TGTGCCAGTAAACCCCTAGACAGGGAGGACACTGAAGCTTTCTTT.